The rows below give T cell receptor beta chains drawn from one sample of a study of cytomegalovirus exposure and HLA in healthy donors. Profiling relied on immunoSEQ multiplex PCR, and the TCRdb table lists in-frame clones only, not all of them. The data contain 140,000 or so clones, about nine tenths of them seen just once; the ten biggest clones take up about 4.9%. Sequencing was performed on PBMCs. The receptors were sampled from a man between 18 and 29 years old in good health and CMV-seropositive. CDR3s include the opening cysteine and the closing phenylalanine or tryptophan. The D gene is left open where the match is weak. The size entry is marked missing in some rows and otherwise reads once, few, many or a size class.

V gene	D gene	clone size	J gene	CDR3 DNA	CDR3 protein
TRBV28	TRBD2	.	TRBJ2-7	TGTGCCAGCAGACTAGCGGGAGGGCCTCGGGAGGAGCAGTACTTC	CASRLAGGPREEQYF
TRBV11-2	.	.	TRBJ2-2	TGTGCCAGCAGCTCTCGGCCTCAGGCTTGGAGGACCGGGGAGCTGTTTTTT	CASSSRPQAWRTGELFF
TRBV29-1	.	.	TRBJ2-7	TGCAGCGTGAGCTCGGGACTCGACTACGAGCAGTACTTC	CSVSSGLDYEQYF
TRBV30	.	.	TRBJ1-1	TGTGCCTGGGACCCTGGGAGGGCTTTGAACACTGAAGCTTTCTTT	CAWDPGRALNTEAFF
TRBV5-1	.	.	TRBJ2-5	TGCGCCAGCAGCTCCTTCGACCAAGAGACCCAGTACTTC	CASSSFDQETQYF
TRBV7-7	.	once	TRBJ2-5	TGTGCTAGCAGTCAAAGGGGACACTCCCAAGAGACCCAGTACTTC	CASSQRGHSQETQYF
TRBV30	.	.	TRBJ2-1	TGTGCCTGGAGCAGACAAAGCTCCTACAATGAGCAGTTCTTC	CAWSRQSSYNEQFF
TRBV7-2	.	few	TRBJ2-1	TGTGCCAGCAGCTACACGATCTCAAGCGATGAGCAGTTCTTC	CASSYTISSDEQFF
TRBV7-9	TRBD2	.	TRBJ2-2	TGTGCCAGCAGCCCTAGGACTAGCGGGAACACCGGGGAGCTGTTTTTT	CASSPRTSGNTGELFF
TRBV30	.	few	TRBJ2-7	TGTGCCTGGAGACTATCAGGGGCGTACGAGCAGTACTTC	CAWRLSGAYEQYF
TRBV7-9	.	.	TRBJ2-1	TGTGCCAGCAGCCCCCTCACTTCCAATGAGCAGTTCTTC	CASSPLTSNEQFF
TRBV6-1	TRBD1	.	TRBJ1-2	TGTGCCAGCAGTCCGGACAGGAAAAAGGGTGGCTACACCTTC	CASSPDRKKGGYTF
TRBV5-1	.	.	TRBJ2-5	TGCGCCAGCAGCTTGGTCCTGAGTGCAGAGACCCAGTACTTC	CASSLVLSAETQYF
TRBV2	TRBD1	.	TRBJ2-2	TGTGCCACCGGACAGGGTGGCGGCACCGGGGAGCTGTTTTTT	CATGQGGGTGELFF
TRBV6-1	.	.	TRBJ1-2	TGTGCCAGCAGGCGGACAGACTATGGCTACACCTTC	CASRRTDYGYTF
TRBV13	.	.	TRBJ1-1	TGTGCCAGCAGCTTAAAGAGTTTTCAGTGGGAGACCACTGAAGCTTTCTTT	CASSLKSFQWETTEAFF
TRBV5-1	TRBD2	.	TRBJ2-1	TGCGCCAGCAGCTCGGGGGGGTCCTACAATGAGCAGTTCTTC	CASSSGGSYNEQFF
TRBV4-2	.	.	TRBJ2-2	TGTGCCAGCAGCCAAATTGGTGTGGGACAATCGAACACCGGGGAGCTGTTTTTT	CASSQIGVGQSNTGELFF
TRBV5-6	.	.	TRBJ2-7	TGTGCCAGCAGCTTATGGAGCGAGGCCTACGAGCAGTACTTC	CASSLWSEAYEQYF
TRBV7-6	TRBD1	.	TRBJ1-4	TGTGCCAGCAGCGAACGGACAGGGGGTAATGAAAAACTGTTTTTT	CASSERTGGNEKLFF
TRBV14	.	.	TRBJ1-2	TGTGCCAGCAGCCCCCCGGGAACAACCTATGGCTACACCTTC	CASSPPGTTYGYTF
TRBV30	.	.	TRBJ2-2	TGTGCCTGGATACCGGGGTCCGGGGAGCTGTTTTTT	CAWIPGSGELFF
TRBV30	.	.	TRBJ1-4	TGTGCCTACAACTCCCGTCCCGGAGCAACTAATGAAAAACTGTTTTTT	CAYNSRPGATNEKLFF
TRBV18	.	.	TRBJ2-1	TGTGCCAGCTCACCGGAGGTAGTTAGCAATGAGCAGTTCTTC	CASSPEVVSNEQFF
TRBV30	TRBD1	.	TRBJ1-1	TGTGCCTGGAGTATAAGGACCAGGGGGCACACTGAAGCTTTCTTT	CAWSIRTRGHTEAFF
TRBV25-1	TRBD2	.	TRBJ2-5	TGTGCCAGCAGTGCCGCTCGTGGACTAGCGGGGGAGACCCAGTACTTC	CASSAARGLAGETQYF
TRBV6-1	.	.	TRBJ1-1	TGTGCCAGCAGTCCAGGACAGACGATGAACACTGAAGCTTTCTTT	CASSPGQTMNTEAFF
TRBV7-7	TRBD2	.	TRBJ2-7	TGTGCCAGCAGCCGACTAGCGGGAGCAAGGAGTGAGCAGTACTTC	CASSRLAGARSEQYF
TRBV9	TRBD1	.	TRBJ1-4	TGTGCCAGCAGCGAGACGACAGGGGAAAAACTGTTTTTT	CASSETTGEKLFF
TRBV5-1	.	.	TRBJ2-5	TGCGCCAGCAGCGAAGGACAGCTAAAAGAGACCCAGTACTTC	CASSEGQLKETQYF
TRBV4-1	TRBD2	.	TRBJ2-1	TGCGCCAGCAGCCAAGACCCAGCGGGAGTGAGGTCAAGAAACAATGAGCGGTTCTTC	CASSQDPAGVRSRNNERFF
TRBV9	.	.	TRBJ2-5	TGTGCCAGCAGCGCGGGACTTCAAGAGACCCAGTACTTC	CASSAGLQETQYF
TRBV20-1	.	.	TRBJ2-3	TGCAGTGCTTTCTTTAGAGATACGCAGTATTTT	CSAFFRDTQYF